The rows below give T cell receptor beta chains drawn from one sample of a study of human T cells and chemical hapten exposure. One entry per CDR3 protein results from TCRdb running MiXCR on the RACE reads. This sample carries under 200,000 distinct CDR3 sequences, approximately 30% of them seen once, and the ten largest clones take 2.1%. Sequenced here: whole blood, sampled in connection with sensitization to the hapten diphenylcyclopropenone (DPC). The receptors derive from a woman aged 18-29 years with alopecia areata. Some clones in this sample may be carry-over from other donors' samples. The CDR3 runs from the conserved cysteine through the conserved F or W. D genes are given only for firm matches. For some rows the clone size is stated as once, few or many, or as a class when expanded; others skip it.

V gene	clone size	J gene	D gene	CDR3 protein	CDR3 DNA
TRBV29-1	.	TRBJ2-5	.	CSVVRPRETQYF	TGCAGCGTTGTCCGTCCGCGAGAGACCCAGTACTTC
TRBV7-2	.	TRBJ2-1	TRBD2	CASSFLRTRVRHEQFF	TGTGCCAGCAGCTTCCTTAGGACTAGGGTCCGCCATGAGCAGTTCTTC
TRBV4-1	.	TRBJ1-3	.	CASSPRGSAGNTIYF	TGCGCCAGCAGCCCTCGAGGGTCAGCCGGAAACACCATATATTTT
TRBV29-1	.	TRBJ2-2	.	CSVEGVGELFF	TGCAGCGTTGAAGGAGTCGGGGAGCTGTTTTTT
TRBV12-3/TRBV12-4	.	TRBJ1-5	TRBD1	CASTTRQGGGQPQHF	TGTGCCAGCACCACCAGACAGGGCGGTGGCCAGCCCCAGCATTTT
TRBV7-6	few	TRBJ1-5	.	CASSLLRDQPQHF	TGTGCCAGCAGCTTATTGAGAGATCAGCCCCAGCATTTT
TRBV7-9	.	TRBJ2-7	TRBD2	CASRTGTSGGEQYF	TGTGCCAGCAGGACCGGGACTAGCGGGGGGGAGCAGTACTTC
TRBV29-1	.	TRBJ2-7	TRBD2	CSVLSGTYEQYF	TGCAGCGTCCTTAGCGGGACCTACGAGCAGTACTTC
TRBV25-1	.	TRBJ1-2	.	CASSTGTLYGYTF	TGTGCCAGCAGTACCGGGACACTCTATGGCTACACCTTC
TRBV5-1	.	TRBJ2-1	.	CASSLFLKGGTSSYNEQFF	TGCGCCAGCAGCTTGTTCCTTAAGGGAGGAACCAGCTCCTACAATGAGCAGTTCTTC
TRBV4-1	few	TRBJ2-5	.	CASSPGPTMEETQYF	TGCGCCAGCAGCCCCGGGCCGACAATGGAAGAGACCCAGTACTTC
TRBV4-2	.	TRBJ1-1	.	CASSSYVAGTNTEAFF	TGTGCCAGCAGCTCATATGTGGCGGGCACGAACACTGAAGCTTTCTTT
TRBV12-3/TRBV12-4	few	TRBJ2-7	.	CASNLQGTIYEQYF	TGTGCCAGCAATCTCCAGGGGACCATCTACGAGCAGTACTTC
TRBV4-2	.	TRBJ1-4	.	CASRQPELTVEKLFF	TGTGCCAGCAGACAACCTGAGTTGACGGTAGAAAAACTGTTTTTT
TRBV7-2	.	TRBJ2-3	.	CASSLGRADTQYF	TGTGCCAGCAGCTTAGGCCGGGCGGATACGCAGTATTTT
TRBV10-3	few	TRBJ1-3	.	CAISDDSAFSGNTIYF	TGTGCCATCAGTGATGACAGCGCGTTCTCTGGAAACACCATATATTTT
TRBV7-2	few	TRBJ2-6	.	CASSLGVSSGANVLTF	TGTGCCAGCAGCTTAGGGGTCTCCTCTGGGGCCAACGTCCTGACTTTC
TRBV29-1	many	TRBJ1-1	.	CSDDLEAFF	TGCAGCGATGATCTCGAAGCTTTCTTT
TRBV6-6	many	TRBJ1-5	.	CASSYGSDSPQHF	TGTGCCAGCAGTTACGGGTCCGACTCGCCCCAGCATTTT
TRBV29-1	.	TRBJ2-7	.	CSVEGEGAYEQYF	TGCAGCGTTGAAGGGGAGGGGGCCTACGAGCAGTACTTC
TRBV12-3/TRBV12-4	.	TRBJ1-1	.	CASSPLGQNTEAFF	TGTGCCAGCAGTCCTTTGGGACAGAACACTGAAGCTTTCTTT
TRBV2	.	TRBJ2-5	TRBD2	CASSEETSGGQETQYF	TGTGCCAGCAGTGAAGAGACTAGCGGGGGGCAAGAGACCCAGTACTTC
TRBV28	many	TRBJ1-1	.	CASSLGHRTEAFF	TGTGCCAGCAGTCTCGGACACCGCACTGAAGCTTTCTTT
TRBV20-1	many	TRBJ2-7	.	CSASDSFVYEQYF	TGCAGTGCTAGTGACAGCTTTGTGTACGAGCAGTACTTC
TRBV27	few	TRBJ1-1	TRBD1	CASRGQGRTEAFF	TGTGCCAGCAGAGGACAGGGAAGAACTGAAGCTTTCTTT
TRBV30	.	TRBJ1-1	.	CAWSLPPSTGKKPEAFF	TGTGCCTGGAGTCTTCCTCCCTCAACAGGGAAGAAGCCTGAAGCTTTCTTT
TRBV15	few	TRBJ1-2	.	CATSTGAFLNYGYTF	TGTGCCACCAGCACAGGGGCCTTCTTGAACTATGGCTACACCTTC
TRBV5-1	many	TRBJ2-6	.	CASSALSAESGANVLTF	TGCGCCAGCAGCGCTCTGTCAGCCGAATCTGGGGCCAACGTCCTGACTTTC
TRBV7-2	few	TRBJ1-1	.	CASSLVSLPRDEAFF	TGTGCCAGCAGCTTAGTTAGTCTTCCTAGGGATGAAGCTTTCTTT
TRBV29-1	.	TRBJ2-3	.	CSVAGRLTDTQYF	TGCAGCGTTGCGGGCAGGCTCACCGATACGCAGTATTTT
TRBV7-8	.	TRBJ1-5	.	CASSLGQGGYQPQHF	TGTGCCAGCAGCTTAGGCCAGGGCGGGTATCAGCCCCAGCATTTT
TRBV12-3/TRBV12-4	few	TRBJ1-1	.	CASSLVLPLRGKNTEAFF	TGTGCCAGCAGTTTAGTCTTACCTTTGCGGGGCAAGAACACTGAAGCTTTCTTT
TRBV29-1	many	TRBJ2-1	.	CSVDSGTFMNEQFF	TGCAGCGTTGACTCCGGGACCTTTATGAATGAGCAGTTCTTC
TRBV10-3	.	TRBJ2-3	.	CAISEYAVGQYF	TGTGCCATCAGTGAGTACGCTGTCGGGCAGTATTTT
TRBV25-1	many	TRBJ2-7	.	CASSEQGPSGEQYF	TGTGCCAGCAGTGAACAGGGACCTTCGGGCGAGCAGTACTTC
TRBV5-4	.	TRBJ2-7	TRBD1	CASSGGAGQGYEQYF	TGTGCCAGCAGCGGAGGAGCGGGACAGGGCTACGAGCAGTACTTC
TRBV25-1	.	TRBJ2-3	.	CASSEQGTRDTQYF	TGTGCCAGCAGTGAACAGGGCACCAGAGATACGCAGTATTTT
TRBV7-9	.	TRBJ2-1	.	CASSREVDNEQFF	TGTGCCAGCAGCCGAGAGGTCGACAATGAGCAGTTCTTC
TRBV4-3	few	TRBJ2-7	TRBD2	CASSARGAGTGEQYF	TGCGCCAGCAGCGCCCGTGGAGCGGGAACGGGAGAGCAGTACTTC
TRBV29-1	few	TRBJ2-7	TRBD2	CSVSTGTSGSGEQYF	TGCAGCGTTTCAACCGGGACTAGCGGGAGCGGCGAGCAGTACTTC
TRBV20-1	few	TRBJ2-6	.	CSAPPPSGANVLTF	TGCAGTGCCCCCCCCCCCTCTGGGGCCAACGTCCTGACTTTC
TRBV12-3/TRBV12-4	.	TRBJ2-7	.	CASSLGDRTPYEQYF	TGTGCCAGCAGTTTAGGAGATCGGACCCCCTACGAGCAGTACTTC
TRBV20-1	.	TRBJ2-6	TRBD1	CSARGDRGSGANVLTF	TGCAGTGCTAGGGGGGACAGGGGCTCTGGGGCCAACGTCCTGACTTTC
TRBV29-1	.	TRBJ2-1	.	CSVRGGPEVYNEQFF	TGCAGCGTTCGGGGCGGGCCTGAAGTCTACAATGAGCAGTTCTTC
TRBV7-7	.	TRBJ2-2	TRBD1	CASSTGTVPPGTGELFF	TGTGCCAGCAGCACCGGGACAGTCCCCCCAGGCACCGGGGAGCTGTTTTTT
TRBV7-3	few	TRBJ2-7	.	CASSATGTSYEQYF	TGTGCCAGCAGCGCTACCGGGACGTCCTACGAGCAGTACTTC
TRBV5-6	few	TRBJ1-5	.	CASSLRPNQPQHF	TGTGCCAGCAGCTTGCGACCGAACCAGCCCCAGCATTTT
TRBV20-1	.	TRBJ2-7	TRBD2	CSAGRTSVEQYF	TGCAGTGCGGGACGGACTAGCGTCGAGCAGTACTTC
TRBV20-1	few	TRBJ2-1	.	CSARGDHNEQFF	TGCAGTGCTAGAGGGGACCACAATGAGCAGTTCTTC
TRBV5-1	.	TRBJ2-7	TRBD2	CASNRGDSYEQYF	TGCGCCAGCAATCGGGGGGACTCCTACGAGCAGTACTTC
TRBV5-6	.	TRBJ1-2	.	CASSPTLSNPYGYTF	TGTGCCAGCAGCCCCACACTCAGCAACCCCTATGGCTACACCTTC
TRBV7-2	.	TRBJ2-4	TRBD2	CASSPRTSGSRDIQYF	TGTGCCAGCAGCCCCCGGACTAGCGGGAGTCGAGACATTCAGTACTTC